Shown below are 20 T cell receptor beta chains from a single sample sequenced in a study of OX40 agonist ivuxolimab in advanced cancers. The assay was immunoSEQ multiplex PCR, and TCRdb's table has in-frame clones only and misses some. The sample carries 65,000 to 95,000 clones, under 95% recorded once. The source material was CD4+ or CD8+ T cells sorted from blood, sampled in a trial of the OX40 agonist ivuxolimab. The origin of the receptors is an adult with an advanced solid tumor such as melanoma, head and neck, liver or kidney cancer.

J is TRBJ2-7 and V is TRBV9, with D tentatively TRBD2 (6 bases). The CDR3 totals 17 residues. CDR1 is SGDLS, CDR2 YYNGEE, per germline. V was trimmed by 1 base and J by 0 bases, leaving 17 bases between them. CDR3 amino acids: CASSVCLGTRSSYEQYF. The CDR3 DNA follows: TGTGCCAGCAGCGTATGTCTCGGGACTCGGAGCTCCTACGAGCAGTACTTC.

V usage is TRBV9 and J usage is TRBJ2-1; the D is unclear. Trimming cost V 4 bases and J 7 bases, with 6 bases left between them. The CDR3 length is 11 residues. Germline CDR1 is SGDLS and CDR2 is YYNGEE. For the CDR3, the DNA is TGTGCCAGCAGCCTCGGGAATGAGCAGTTCTTC. This sequence encodes CASSLGNEQFF.

This chain joins TRBV29-1 and TRBJ2-1; the D gene is possibly TRBD1 (6 bases). The CDR3 has 13 residues. Germline V gene sequence: CDR1 SQVTM, CDR2 ANQGSEA. V was trimmed by 6 bases and J by 1 base, leaving 10 bases between them. CDR3 amino acids: CSVLRGSYNEQFF. The CDR3 DNA is TGCAGCGTCCTCAGGGGTTCCTACAATGAGCAGTTCTTC.

V usage is TRBV9 and J usage is TRBJ2-3; D possibly corresponds to TRBD2 (6 bases). Germline lookup yields CDR1 SGDLS and CDR2 YYNGEE. Trimming removed 0 bases from V and 5 bases from J, with 13 bases in between. This CDR3 is built from 15 residues. The DNA of the CDR3 is TGTGCCAGCAGCGTAGCGGGGGTAGGTGGAGATACGCAGTATTTT. This translates into CASSVAGVGGDTQYF.

This chain connects TRBV2 to TRBJ1-2, with D possibly matching TRBD1 (5 bases). The CDR3 contains 14 residues. Per the germline V gene, CDR1 is SNHLY and CDR2 is FYNNEI. The germline V and J ends were trimmed by 9 bases and 3 bases, with 17 bases remaining between them. For the CDR3, the DNA is TGTGCCAGTGTAATGGGGGTTATCTACTATGGCTACACCTTC. Its translation is CASVMGVIYYGYTF.

This clone has only one observation. The chain has TRBV11-2 and TRBJ2-1; D not resolved. The V end lost 5 bases, the J end lost 4 bases, and 12 bases lay between the germline ends. The CDR3 extends over 14 amino acids. Germline assignment: CDR1 SGHAT and CDR2 FQNNGV. CDR3 amino acids: CASSPPLEYNEQFF. The CDR3 bases are TGTGCCAGCAGCCCCCCTCTCGAGTACAATGAGCAGTTCTTC.

This chain joins TRBV6-4 and TRBJ2-1, with 7 bases that match TRBD2. J was trimmed by 2 bases and V by 6 bases; bases with no gene match: 7. The CDR3 consists of 15 residues. CDR1 is MRHNA, CDR2 SNTAGT, per germline. CDR3 in amino acids: CASRDGDYPYNEQFF. CDR3 DNA: TGTGCCAGCAGAGATGGGGACTACCCCTACAATGAGCAGTTCTTC.

This CDR3 reads CASSLKGMANYGYTF. CDR3 DNA: TGTGCCAGCAGCTTAAAAGGGATGGCCAACTATGGCTACACCTTC. This chain uses TRBV13 with TRBJ1-2; no firm D call. The V and J ends lost 2 bases and 2 bases respectively, with 12 bases between them. The CDR3 extends over 15 amino acids. CDR1 is PRHDT, CDR2 FYEKMQ, per germline (reference sequence).

This chain links TRBV5-5 with TRBJ2-7; TRBD2 agrees at 7 bases. V was clipped by 0 bases and J by 0 bases; unmatched bases: 3. The CDR3 covers 15 residues. Germline loops: CDR1 SGHKS, CDR2 YYEKEE (reference sequence). CDR3 DNA sequence: TGTGCCAGCAGCTTGGGGGGCGGGAGCTCCTACGAGCAGTACTTC. It encodes CASSLGGGSSYEQYF.

V is TRBV9 and J is TRBJ2-1; no clear D gene. The CDR3 sequence is 16 residues long. Germline CDR1 and CDR2: SGDLS and YYNGEE. Trimming shortened V by 0 bases and J by 0 bases, and 10 bases separated the two germline ends. In DNA, the CDR3 is TGTGCCAGCAGCGTAGAGGCTAGTAGCTCCTACAATGAGCAGTTCTTC. It specifies CASSVEASSSYNEQFF.

V is TRBV2 and J is TRBJ2-2, with 12 bases matching TRBD2. V was clipped by 6 bases and J by 7 bases; unmatched bases: 6. This CDR3 has 15 amino acids. Germline V gene lookup returns CDR1 SNHLY and CDR2 FYNNEI. The CDR3 DNA reads TGTGCCAGCAGGGCTAGCGGGGGGGCCGGCGGGGAGCTGTTTTTT. Residues: CASRASGGAGGELFF.

The chain joins TRBV6-5 to TRBJ2-7; D uncertain. V lost 2 bases, J lost 3 bases, and 8 bases lay in between. Germline V gene sequence: CDR1 MNHEY, CDR2 SVGAGI. The CDR3 contains 13 residues. Written as DNA, the CDR3 is TGTGCCAGCAGTTACACCTCCGGCTACGAGCAGTACTTC. Amino acids: CASSYTSGYEQYF.

The J gene is TRBJ1-1, the V gene TRBV27, with TRBD1 as a possible D gene (5 bases). V lost 1 base to trimming and J lost 0 bases, with 9 bases between them. Per the germline V gene, CDR1 is MNHEY and CDR2 is SMNVEV (reference sequence). The CDR3 length is 15 residues. This chain's CDR3 is CASSLYGTMNTEAFF. CDR3 nucleotides: TGTGCCAGCAGTTTATACGGGACCATGAACACTGAAGCTTTCTTT.

The chain carries TRBV6-1 and TRBJ1-4; D is possibly TRBD1 (5 bases). The CDR3 is made up of 14 amino acids. The V end lost 4 bases, the J end lost 5 bases, and 11 bases lay between the germline ends. The V gene's germline CDR1 is MNHNS and CDR2 SASEGT. CDR3 residues: CASSVGTGNEKLFF. In nucleotides, the CDR3 is TGTGCCAGCAGTGTCGGGACCGGCAATGAAAAACTGTTTTTT.

The chain couples TRBV27 to TRBJ1-1; TRBD1 might be the D (5 bases). The CDR3 has 14 residues. V dropped 1 base and J dropped 5 bases, with 11 bases sitting between them. Germline V gives CDR1 MNHEY, CDR2 SMNVEV (reference sequence). As DNA, the CDR3 is TGTGCCAGCAGTTTATTTGGGGCCCAAACTGAAGCTTTCTTT. Its protein product is CASSLFGAQTEAFF.

This chain connects TRBV11-2 to TRBJ1-2; unclear D gene. CDR3 size: 14 residues. The V end lost 0 bases, the J end lost 1 base, and 6 bases lay between the germline ends. CDR1 SGHAT and CDR2 FQNNGV come from the germline V gene. The CDR3 here is CASSLEDFNYGYTF. CDR3 nucleotide sequence: TGTGCCAGCAGCTTAGAGGATTTTAACTATGGCTACACCTTC.

The chain couples TRBV6-1 to TRBJ2-7; TRBD2 matches at 14 bases. Germline V CDR1 and CDR2: MNHNS, SASEGT. V was clipped by 2 bases and J by 6 bases; unmatched bases: 3. This CDR3 has 15 amino acids. DNA for the CDR3: TGTGCCAGCAGTGAACCGGGACTAGCGGGGGTCGAGCAGTACTTC. Residues: CASSEPGLAGVEQYF.

The chain is built from TRBV2 and TRBJ2-2, with D uncertain. Germline V gene sequence: CDR1 SNHLY, CDR2 FYNNEI. V dropped 6 bases and J dropped 0 bases, with 8 bases sitting between them. The CDR3 spans 14 residues. CDR3 region: CASSWTANTGELFF. In nucleotides, the CDR3 is TGTGCCAGCAGCTGGACGGCGAACACCGGGGAGCTGTTTTTT.

The chain is built from TRBV10-3 and TRBJ2-1; 8 bases fit TRBD1. CDR3 length: 16 residues. Germline V gene lookup returns CDR1 ENHRY and CDR2 SYGVKD. Trimming at V came to 2 bases and at J to 9 bases, leaving 12 bases not matched to a gene. The CDR3 region is CAISEEAETGDGEQFF. Here the CDR3 DNA reads TGTGCCATCAGTGAGGAAGCTGAGACAGGGGATGGTGAGCAGTTCTTC.

The chain recombines TRBV7-9 with TRBJ1-3; D may be TRBD1 (6 bases). Per the germline V gene, CDR1 is SEHNR and CDR2 is FQNEAQ (reference sequence). CDR3 length: 15 residues. V gave up 7 bases and J gave up 2 bases, with 15 bases separating them. The CDR3 DNA is TGTGCCAGCACCGGGGGGGGCGACCCTGGAAACACCATATATTTT. Amino acid sequence: CASTGGGDPGNTIYF.